Listed here are 22 T cell receptor beta chains from one sample, sequenced in a study of response to subunit inactivated influenza vaccine. TCRdb ran MiXCR on the RT-PCR reads and lists one entry per CDR3 protein. The table lists approximately 530,000 distinct CDR3 sequences, less than 10% of them singletons. The sequencing here drew on PBMCs from blood, taken roughly 24 months after vaccination. The origin of the receptors is a man between 50 and 69 years old who received an inactivated influenza vaccine.

The chain uses TRBV10-3 and TRBJ2-1, with 8 bases aligning to TRBD2. Germline assignment: CDR1 ENHRY and CDR2 SYGVKD. Germline trimming cut 0 bases from V and 8 bases from J; bases unmatched to any gene: 9. The CDR3 contains 16 residues. CDR3 protein: CAISESRGLEVYEQFF. The CDR3 DNA follows: TGTGCCATCAGTGAGTCGAGGGGACTAGAGGTCTATGAGCAGTTCTTC.

This clonotype has a count of ten or more. This chain uses TRBV6-1 with TRBJ2-7; the D gene is possibly TRBD1 (6 bases). Germline V lookup: CDR1 MNHNS, CDR2 SASEGT. This CDR3 comprises 14 residues. V was clipped by 6 bases and J by 6 bases, with 18 bases between them. The CDR3 spells CASRPGALSAEQYF. The CDR3 nucleotides read TGTGCCAGCAGGCCAGGGGCCCTGAGCGCCGAGCAGTACTTC.

The J gene is TRBJ2-7, the V gene TRBV5-5; 7 bases agree with TRBD1. J lost 11 bases, V lost 6 bases, and 17 bases had no gene match. The CDR3 runs 14 residues. The germline V gene has CDR1 SGHKS and CDR2 YYEKEE (reference sequence). The CDR3 reads CASTRDRRFNLEYF. CDR3 DNA sequence: TGTGCCAGCACCAGGGACAGACGTTTTAATTTGGAGTACTTC.

The V gene is TRBV10-3, the J gene TRBJ2-7; unclear D gene. With 3 bases removed from V and 0 bases from J, the gap between germline ends came to 12 bases. CDR3 length equals 15 residues. Germline V lookup: CDR1 ENHRY, CDR2 SYGVKD. CDR3 region: CAISERQLTSYEQYF. In nucleotides, the CDR3 is TGTGCCATCAGTGAACGTCAGCTCACCTCCTACGAGCAGTACTTC.

This clonotype was counted between two and nine times. V gene TRBV24-1 combines with J gene TRBJ2-3; 13 nucleotides match TRBD2. Germline V gene lookup returns CDR1 KGHDR and CDR2 SFDVKD. This CDR3 is 18 amino acids long. Unmatched junction bases numbered 7, after V lost 4 bases and J lost 1 base. DNA for the CDR3: TGTGCCACCAGTGACCCTCCCGGGACTAGCGGGGGCACAGATACGCAGTATTTT. It is translated as CATSDPPGTSGGTDTQYF.

The genes are TRBV11-1 and TRBJ2-5, with 8 positions matching TRBD1. Germline V gives CDR1 SGHAT, CDR2 FQDESV (reference sequence). V trimming: 6 bases; J trimming: 5 bases; junction bases outside the gene matches: 11. The CDR3 spans 15 residues. The CDR3 sequence: CASRTGQAFRETQYF. The CDR3 bases are TGTGCCAGCAGAACGGGACAGGCGTTCAGGGAGACCCAGTACTTC.

The chain is built from TRBV30 and TRBJ1-1, with unresolved D. Germline V gene data show CDR1 as GTSNPN and CDR2 as SVGIG (reference sequence). Trimming shortened V by 4 bases and J by 0 bases, and 9 bases separated the two germline ends. The CDR3 is 13 residues long. For the CDR3, the DNA is TGTGCCTGGACTCGTCCGATGAACACTGAAGCTTTCTTT. Amino acids: CAWTRPMNTEAFF.

This clonotype appeared many times. This chain uses TRBV27 with TRBJ1-6; TRBD1 agrees at 10 bases. The CDR3 contains 15 residues. Germline CDR1 is MNHEY and CDR2 is SMNVEV (reference sequence). V lost 5 bases, J lost 7 bases, and 5 bases stayed unmatched. CDR3 in DNA: TGTGCCAGCAGTACATGGGACAGGGGAAATTCACCCCTCCACTTT. Protein sequence: CASSTWDRGNSPLHF.

Only a few counts were recorded for this clonotype. The rearrangement uses TRBV5-1 and TRBJ2-5, with 7 bases fitting TRBD2. V gave up 1 base and J gave up 1 base; unmatched junction bases: 7. The CDR3 contains 16 residues. Germline assignment: CDR1 SGHRS and CDR2 YFSETQ. CDR3 amino acids: CASSLRASGGQETQYF. DNA of the CDR3: TGCGCCAGCAGCTTGAGGGCTAGCGGAGGCCAAGAGACCCAGTACTTC.

This clonotype was found a few times. The chain couples TRBV4-1 to TRBJ2-5; the D gene could be TRBD1 or TRBD2 (5 bases each). V shed 2 bases and J shed 1 base, with 11 bases lying between them. CDR3 size: 15 residues. The V gene's germline CDR1 is MGHRA and CDR2 YSYEKL. For the CDR3, the DNA is TGCGCCAGCAGCCAAAACAGGCTAGCCCAAGAGACCCAGTACTTC. It translates to CASSQNRLAQETQYF.

A few counts support this clonotype. The rearrangement uses TRBV5-5 and TRBJ1-1; D gene ambiguous. CDR3 size: 15 residues. V lost 0 bases and J lost 10, with 19 bases in between. Germline loops: CDR1 SGHKS, CDR2 YYEKEE (reference sequence). CDR3 DNA sequence: TGTGCCAGCAGCTTGGGGCCAGGCCTTCCCGGTGGAGCTTTCTTT. It specifies CASSLGPGLPGGAFF.

This clonotype was picked up many times. The chain is built from TRBV6-2 or TRBV6-3 and TRBJ2-1; 9 nucleotides line up with TRBD2. V dropped 6 bases and J dropped 3; count of bases not matched to a gene: 24. Germline lookup yields CDR1 MNHEY and CDR2 SVGEGT. There are 21 residues in the CDR3. CDR3 protein: CASRSGWGDGRAGGFYNEQFF. DNA of the CDR3: TGTGCCAGCAGGTCAGGGTGGGGGGACGGGCGAGCGGGAGGCTTCTACAATGAGCAGTTCTTC.

This clonotype was detected a few times. The gene calls are TRBV5-1 and TRBJ1-5, with 9 bases that match TRBD1. The V gene end was trimmed by 5 bases and the J gene end by 1 base; junction bases not matched to a gene: 4. The CDR3 contains 15 residues. Germline CDR1 SGHRS, CDR2 YFSETQ. DNA for the CDR3: TGCGCCAGCAGAAAGGACAGGGGAAGCAATCAGCCCCAGCATTTT. Its protein is CASRKDRGSNQPQHF.

Only one count was recorded for this clonotype. A much larger clone is a single base away; this may be a read error. This sequence joins TRBV28 and TRBJ2-7, with 8 bases lining up with TRBD1. Trimming removed 5 bases from V and 9 bases from J; junction bases left unmatched: 12. The length of the CDR3 is 14 residues. Per the germline V gene, CDR1 is MDHEN and CDR2 is SYDVKM. In DNA, the CDR3 is TGTGCCAGCAGTCCGACAGGGGAGGCGAGGGGGCAGTACTTC. It specifies CASSPTGEARGQYF.

This clonotype was seen repeatedly, ten times or more. The CDR3: CASSIPRGPTIYF. The CDR3 nucleotides read TGTGCCAGCAGCATTCCCCGAGGGCCGACCATATATTTT. The rearrangement uses TRBV11-2 and TRBJ1-3, with D unclear. The V and J ends lost 5 bases and 10 bases respectively, with 15 bases between them. Germline V gene lookup returns CDR1 SGHAT and CDR2 FQNNGV. CDR3 length: 13 amino acids. Drawing the rest from reference TRBV11-2 and TRBJ1-3, the complete variable domain is EAGVAQSPRYKIIEKRQSVAFWCNPISGHATLYWYQQILGQGPKLLIQFQNNGVVDDSQLPKDRFSAERLKGVDSTLKIQPAKLEDSAVYLCASSIPRGPTIYFGEGSWLTVV.

There are many counts of this clonotype. The chain is built from TRBV30 and TRBJ2-3, with 7 bases matching TRBD2. The germline V gene encodes CDR1 GTSNPN and CDR2 SVGIG (reference sequence). This CDR3 spans 11 amino acids. Unmatched junction bases numbered 4, after V lost 2 bases and J lost 11 bases. The DNA for the CDR3 is TGTGCCTGGAGTCTCACTAGCGTGCAGTATTTT. Encoded protein: CAWSLTSVQYF.

At least ten counts were recorded for this clonotype. The chain couples TRBV12-3 or TRBV12-4 to TRBJ2-1; D gene ambiguous. With 4 bases removed from V and 10 bases from J, the gap between germline ends came to 11 bases. The CDR3 consists of 12 residues. The CDR3 reads CASSSAGSEQFF. The CDR3, as DNA: TGTGCCAGCAGTTCCGCCGGGTCCGAGCAGTTCTTC.

This clonotype occurred many times. The chain is built from TRBV4-1 and TRBJ2-2; 10 bases map to TRBD1. The germline CDR1 and CDR2 sequences are MGHRA and YSYEKL. J lost 4 bases, V lost 8 bases, and 7 bases had no gene match. This CDR3 comprises 15 residues. The CDR3 here is CASGTGATFTGELFF. The DNA for the CDR3 is TGCGCCAGCGGGACAGGGGCGACTTTCACCGGGGAGCTGTTTTTT.

This chain links TRBV14 with TRBJ2-1; weak D call: TRBD2 (5 bases). The V and J ends lost 1 base and 0 bases respectively, with 16 bases between them. CDR1 and CDR2 from the germline V gene are SGHDN and FVKESK. This CDR3 is built from 18 residues. In DNA, the CDR3 is TGTGCCAGCAGCCAAGGTAGGACTCTGAAAGACTCCTACAATGAGCAGTTCTTC. This codes for CASSQGRTLKDSYNEQFF.

This clonotype was seen many times. The chain carries TRBV5-1 and TRBJ2-3; 8 nucleotides match TRBD1. This CDR3 has 16 residues. V lost 4 bases and J lost 2; bases outside the gene matches: 9. The germline gives CDR1 SGHRS, CDR2 YFSETQ. In nucleotides, the CDR3 is TGCGCCAGCAGCCCCGGACAGGGATCCTCCACAGATACGCAGTATTTT. It encodes CASSPGQGSSTDTQYF.

The chain employs TRBV9 and TRBJ1-3, with TRBD1 matching over 7 bases. This CDR3 comprises 17 residues. The V gene's germline CDR1 is SGDLS and CDR2 YYNGEE. Losses at the gene ends were 4 bases for V and 1 base for J; bases not matched to a gene: 11. The CDR3, as DNA: TGTGCCAGCAGCCAGATGGGGGACAGAGCTTCTGGAAACACCATATATTTT. Residues: CASSQMGDRASGNTIYF.

This clonotype was seen only a few times. The chain carries TRBV12-3 or TRBV12-4 and TRBJ2-4; D perhaps matches TRBD2 (6 bases). V lost 4 bases and J 6 bases, leaving 10 bases between the germline ends. The CDR3 is 13 residues long. CDR3 bases: TGTGCCAGCAGTTACGGGAGACTAAACATTCAGTACTTC. Translated, it gives CASSYGRLNIQYF.